The rows below give T cell receptor beta chains drawn from one sample of a study of early T cells in non-severe SARS-CoV-2 infection. TCRdb redid the calling of the 5' RACE reads with MiXCR, one entry per CDR3 protein. The sample contains tens of thousands of distinct CDR3 sequences, around 4.5% of which appear only once. Material: whole blood. All receptors derive from an adult who was a healthcare worker with PCR-confirmed SARS-CoV-2 infection or an uninfected control (not recorded which). Each CDR3 is given with its conserved first and last residue. A D gene is named only where the DNA matches it firmly. A row's size may be missing; if present it is once, few, many or a size class.

j_gene: TRBJ2-7; abundance: many; d_gene: TRBD1; v_gene: TRBV10-3; CDR3nt: TGTGCCATCAGTGAAGGGACAGGGGGTGCCTACGAGCAGTACTTC; CDR3aa: CAISEGTGGAYEQYF
j_gene: TRBJ1-1; abundance: many; d_gene: NA; v_gene: TRBV7-2; CDR3nt: TGTGCCAGCAGCTTAGGCCGGGAGAGAGGAGCTTTCTTT; CDR3aa: CASSLGRERGAFF
j_gene: TRBJ1-2; abundance: many; d_gene: NA; v_gene: TRBV27; CDR3nt: TGTGCCAGCAGTCCGACACGGGACACCTATGGCTACACCTTC; CDR3aa: CASSPTRDTYGYTF
j_gene: TRBJ1-6; abundance: many; d_gene: TRBD1; v_gene: TRBV6-6; CDR3nt: TGTGCCAGCAGTCCCCCGACAGGGATGGTATCACCCCTCCACTTT; CDR3aa: CASSPPTGMVSPLHF
j_gene: TRBJ2-3; abundance: many; d_gene: TRBD2; v_gene: TRBV5-4; CDR3nt: TGTGCCAGCAGCACGCGGGGGGGCCTCGCAGATACGCAGTATTTT; CDR3aa: CASSTRGGLADTQYF
j_gene: TRBJ1-5; abundance: many; d_gene: NA; v_gene: TRBV30; CDR3nt: TGTGCCTGGACGACCATGGGACAATTGAATCAGCCCCAGCATTTT; CDR3aa: CAWTTMGQLNQPQHF
j_gene: TRBJ2-7; abundance: NA; d_gene: TRBD1; v_gene: TRBV28; CDR3nt: TGTGCCAGCAGTCTCCCTCGCAGGGGGAGTTCCTACGAGCAGTACTTC; CDR3aa: CASSLPRRGSSYEQYF
j_gene: TRBJ2-1; abundance: NA; d_gene: NA; v_gene: TRBV3-1; CDR3nt: TGTGCCAGCAGCCAAGATCGTACAGCACGGTTCTTC; CDR3aa: CASSQDRTARFF
j_gene: TRBJ1-2; abundance: many; d_gene: NA; v_gene: TRBV20-1; CDR3nt: TGCAGTGCTAGAGAGTATCAGGACTGGGCAGGCTACACCTTC; CDR3aa: CSAREYQDWAGYTF
j_gene: TRBJ1-5; abundance: many; d_gene: NA; v_gene: TRBV19; CDR3nt: TGTGCCAGTACTTCACTTTGGGGGGCCAGCAATCAGCCCCAGCATTTT; CDR3aa: CASTSLWGASNQPQHF
j_gene: TRBJ2-2; abundance: many; d_gene: TRBD1; v_gene: TRBV30; CDR3nt: TGTGCCTCCACCGGGACAGGGCATGGCGGGGAGCTGTTTTTT; CDR3aa: CASTGTGHGGELFF
j_gene: TRBJ1-1; abundance: many; d_gene: TRBD1; v_gene: TRBV6-1; CDR3nt: TGTGCCAGCAGTGATAGGACAGGGGGATTTGCTGAAGCTTTCTTT; CDR3aa: CASSDRTGGFAEAFF
j_gene: TRBJ1-1; abundance: many; d_gene: NA; v_gene: TRBV6-1; CDR3nt: TGTGCCAGCAGTGATCAGGGACGGAACACTGAAGCTTTCTTT; CDR3aa: CASSDQGRNTEAFF
j_gene: TRBJ1-5; abundance: many; d_gene: NA; v_gene: TRBV20-1; CDR3nt: TGCAGTGCTAGCCGGGACCGAGTTTGGAATCAGCCCCAGCATTTT; CDR3aa: CSASRDRVWNQPQHF
j_gene: TRBJ2-5; abundance: many; d_gene: NA; v_gene: TRBV12-3/TRBV12-4; CDR3nt: TGTGCCAGCAGTTTCGGCAGGGTGGAGACCCAGTACTTC; CDR3aa: CASSFGRVETQYF
j_gene: TRBJ2-1; abundance: many; d_gene: TRBD2; v_gene: TRBV27; CDR3nt: TGTGCCAGCAGTTTATCCCATCAGCGGGGGGGATACAATGAGCAGTTCTTC; CDR3aa: CASSLSHQRGGYNEQFF
j_gene: TRBJ2-3; abundance: many; d_gene: TRBD1; v_gene: TRBV20-1; CDR3nt: TGCAGTGCTAGAGATCCCCCAGGGACAGGGGGAATATACACTAGCACAGATACGCAGTATTTT; CDR3aa: CSARDPPGTGGIYTSTDTQYF
j_gene: TRBJ2-1; abundance: many; d_gene: NA; v_gene: TRBV6-6; CDR3nt: TGTGCCAGCAGTTACTTCGAATCGAGTCTGGGCAATGAGCAGTTCTTC; CDR3aa: CASSYFESSLGNEQFF
j_gene: TRBJ2-3; abundance: few; d_gene: TRBD2; v_gene: TRBV20-1; CDR3nt: TGCAGTGCTAGAGGTCCTAGCGGGGGGAACACAGATACGCAGTATTTT; CDR3aa: CSARGPSGGNTDTQYF
j_gene: TRBJ1-1; abundance: few; d_gene: TRBD1; v_gene: TRBV5-1; CDR3nt: TGCGCCAGCAGCGAGGGACAGGGGCTGAACACTGAAGCTTTCTTT; CDR3aa: CASSEGQGLNTEAFF
j_gene: TRBJ1-2; abundance: medium-sized; d_gene: TRBD1; v_gene: TRBV7-9; CDR3nt: TGTGCCAGCAGCTTGGGACAGGGGCAAGGCTACACCTTC; CDR3aa: CASSLGQGQGYTF
j_gene: TRBJ2-7; abundance: NA; d_gene: TRBD2; v_gene: TRBV5-1; CDR3nt: TGCGCCAGCAGCTTGGCCCGGCTAGCGGGGACGGACGAGCAGTACTTC; CDR3aa: CASSLARLAGTDEQYF
j_gene: TRBJ1-2; abundance: many; d_gene: NA; v_gene: TRBV19; CDR3nt: TGTGCCAGTAGTACCCATCTACTGGGGGCTGAGTATGGCTACACCTTC; CDR3aa: CASSTHLLGAEYGYTF
j_gene: TRBJ2-7; abundance: many; d_gene: TRBD1; v_gene: TRBV28; CDR3nt: TGTGCCAGCACCAGGACAGGGGGCTATTACGAGCAGTACTTC; CDR3aa: CASTRTGGYYEQYF
j_gene: TRBJ2-1; abundance: many; d_gene: NA; v_gene: TRBV2; CDR3nt: TGTGCCAGCAGCGCCGGGACCCCATACAATGAGCAGTTCTTC; CDR3aa: CASSAGTPYNEQFF
j_gene: TRBJ2-2; abundance: many; d_gene: TRBD2; v_gene: TRBV7-9; CDR3nt: TGTGCCAGCAGCTTAGCTACGGGGGGGCCGAACACCGGGGAGCTGTTTTTT; CDR3aa: CASSLATGGPNTGELFF
j_gene: TRBJ2-6; abundance: many; d_gene: NA; v_gene: TRBV7-9; CDR3nt: TGTGCCAGCAGCTTATTGGGCCGCCCTGGGGCCAACGTCCTGACTTTC; CDR3aa: CASSLLGRPGANVLTF
j_gene: TRBJ1-1; abundance: many; d_gene: TRBD1; v_gene: TRBV5-1; CDR3nt: TGCGCCAGCAGCACCGGGACAGGGTACCCTGAAGCTTTCTTT; CDR3aa: CASSTGTGYPEAFF
j_gene: TRBJ2-7; abundance: many; d_gene: TRBD1; v_gene: TRBV12-3/TRBV12-4; CDR3nt: TGTGCCAGCAGTCCGGGACAGGGGGACTACGAGCAGTACTTC; CDR3aa: CASSPGQGDYEQYF
j_gene: TRBJ1-6; abundance: many; d_gene: NA; v_gene: TRBV2; CDR3nt: TGTGCCAGCAGGCGATGGGACGGGCTAAATTCACCCCTCCACTTT; CDR3aa: CASRRWDGLNSPLHF
j_gene: TRBJ2-7; abundance: NA; d_gene: TRBD1; v_gene: TRBV20-1; CDR3nt: TGCGGGGGACAGGGTGTTCGGTACGAGCAGTACTTC; CDR3aa: CGGQGVRYEQYF
j_gene: TRBJ2-7; abundance: medium-sized; d_gene: NA; v_gene: TRBV29-1; CDR3nt: TGCAGCCTCGAACCGGGACACCCTAAAGGGGGCTACGAGCAGTACTTC; CDR3aa: CSLEPGHPKGGYEQYF
j_gene: TRBJ1-6; abundance: many; d_gene: NA; v_gene: TRBV2; CDR3nt: TGTGCCAGCAGTGAAGAGACAGCGCCAAGCTCCTATAATTCACCCCTCCACTTT; CDR3aa: CASSEETAPSSYNSPLHF
j_gene: TRBJ2-5; abundance: many; d_gene: NA; v_gene: TRBV14; CDR3nt: TGTGCCAGCAGCCTGTGGCTCGGGGAAGAGACCCAGTACTTC; CDR3aa: CASSLWLGEETQYF
j_gene: TRBJ1-2; abundance: many; d_gene: NA; v_gene: TRBV19; CDR3nt: TGTGCCAGTAGTAGTCTTGTCTCCAGGGGAGGAAGCTATGGCTACACCTTC; CDR3aa: CASSSLVSRGGSYGYTF
j_gene: TRBJ2-5; abundance: many; d_gene: NA; v_gene: TRBV29-1; CDR3nt: TGCAGCGTCGACCTAATGACGGAGACCCAGTACTTC; CDR3aa: CSVDLMTETQYF
j_gene: TRBJ2-1; abundance: many; d_gene: NA; v_gene: TRBV6-2/TRBV6-3; CDR3nt: TGTGCCAGCAGTTATCAGGCACACAATGAGCAGTTCTTC; CDR3aa: CASSYQAHNEQFF
j_gene: TRBJ1-6; abundance: many; d_gene: NA; v_gene: TRBV18; CDR3nt: TGTGCCAGCTCACCACCGTGGAGCAATAATTCACCCCTCCACTTT; CDR3aa: CASSPPWSNNSPLHF
j_gene: TRBJ2-5; abundance: NA; d_gene: TRBD2; v_gene: TRBV20-1; CDR3nt: TGCAGTTCAAGCCCACTAGCGGGGAGTCAAGAGACCCAGTACTTC; CDR3aa: CSSSPLAGSQETQYF
j_gene: TRBJ1-1; abundance: NA; d_gene: NA; v_gene: TRBV13; CDR3nt: TGTGCCAGCAGCTCCGACACGGAAGCTTTCTTT; CDR3aa: CASSSDTEAFF
j_gene: TRBJ2-6; abundance: many; d_gene: NA; v_gene: TRBV5-6; CDR3nt: TGTGCCAGCAGGCCAACAGGGAACGGGGCCAACGTCCTGACTTTC; CDR3aa: CASRPTGNGANVLTF
j_gene: TRBJ1-1; abundance: many; d_gene: NA; v_gene: TRBV5-1; CDR3nt: TGCGCCAGCAGCTCGTATGGCGGCCGCCGAGACACTGAAGCTTTCTTT; CDR3aa: CASSSYGGRRDTEAFF
j_gene: TRBJ2-3; abundance: few; d_gene: TRBD2; v_gene: TRBV11-2; CDR3nt: TGTGCCAGCACCCTCCTCGGCGGGGGAACCACAGATACGCAGTATTTT; CDR3aa: CASTLLGGGTTDTQYF
j_gene: TRBJ2-3; abundance: many; d_gene: TRBD1; v_gene: TRBV3-1; CDR3nt: TGTGCCAGCAGACGACAGGGATCCTCTAGCACAGATACGCAGTATTTT; CDR3aa: CASRRQGSSSTDTQYF
j_gene: TRBJ2-5; abundance: many; d_gene: TRBD2; v_gene: TRBV12-3/TRBV12-4; CDR3nt: TGTGCCAGCAGTGCCGGGGGGGCCCTGGAGACCCAGTACTTC; CDR3aa: CASSAGGALETQYF
j_gene: TRBJ2-3; abundance: many; d_gene: NA; v_gene: TRBV14; CDR3nt: TGTGCCAGCAGCCAAAGTCCGACCATCACAGATACGCAGTATTTT; CDR3aa: CASSQSPTITDTQYF
j_gene: TRBJ2-7; abundance: few; d_gene: NA; v_gene: TRBV19; CDR3nt: TGTGCCAGTAGTATAGAAGTAGATTCTTCCTACGAGCAGTACTTC; CDR3aa: CASSIEVDSSYEQYF
j_gene: TRBJ1-2; abundance: medium-sized; d_gene: NA; v_gene: TRBV7-2; CDR3nt: TGTGCCAGCAGCTTAGCGACAGGCGCTAACTATGGCTACACCTTC; CDR3aa: CASSLATGANYGYTF
j_gene: TRBJ1-4; abundance: medium-sized; d_gene: NA; v_gene: TRBV7-2; CDR3nt: TGTGCCAGCAGCCCCGGAACAGGGCATGAAAAACTGTTTTTT; CDR3aa: CASSPGTGHEKLFF
j_gene: TRBJ2-1; abundance: many; d_gene: TRBD1; v_gene: TRBV30; CDR3nt: TGTGCCTGGAGTGTGGGGACAGGGGGCTTTGAGCAGTTCTTC; CDR3aa: CAWSVGTGGFEQFF
j_gene: TRBJ2-2; abundance: many; d_gene: NA; v_gene: TRBV12-3/TRBV12-4; CDR3nt: TGTGCCAGCATGCGGGACCCGGTGGGCACCGGGGAGCTGTTTTTT; CDR3aa: CASMRDPVGTGELFF
j_gene: TRBJ1-3; abundance: many; d_gene: NA; v_gene: TRBV5-1; CDR3nt: TGCGCCAGCAGCTCTACAGGGACTGGAAACACCATATATTTT; CDR3aa: CASSSTGTGNTIYF
j_gene: TRBJ1-1; abundance: many; d_gene: NA; v_gene: TRBV30; CDR3nt: TGTGCCTGGAGTGTACGGCGGGACACTGAAGCTTTCTTT; CDR3aa: CAWSVRRDTEAFF
j_gene: TRBJ1-1; abundance: many; d_gene: NA; v_gene: TRBV4-1; CDR3nt: TGCGCCAGCAGCCAAGTCGTGAACACTGAAGCTTTCTTT; CDR3aa: CASSQVVNTEAFF
j_gene: TRBJ2-5; abundance: many; d_gene: NA; v_gene: TRBV3-1; CDR3nt: TGTGCCAGCAGTCCCGGGGGGCAGCAAGAGACCCAGTACTTC; CDR3aa: CASSPGGQQETQYF